One and the same sample provided the 11 T cell receptor beta chains below, sequenced in a study of T cells in Graves' hyperthyroidism and ophthalmopathy. RNA transcripts yielded amplified TCR beta CDR3 regions. An initial round of RT-PCR targeting the TCR CDR3 relied on the HTBI primer set. TCRdb re-derived calls from the multiplex PCR reads in MiXCR, one entry per CDR3 protein. Found here are over 300,000 distinct CDR3 sequences, approximately 15% of them singletons; the top ten hold roughly 11%. Sequences were obtained from blood. The receptors stem from a woman aged 60-75 years with Graves' hyperthyroidism.

This clonotype has more than one count but fewer than ten. J is TRBJ2-7 and V is TRBV28, with D unresolved. The CDR3 totals 11 residues. With 10 bases removed from V and 2 bases from J, the gap between germline ends came to 9 bases. The germline V gene has CDR1 MDHEN and CDR2 SYDVKM. CDR3 nucleotides: TGTGCCATAAAGTCCCCCTACGAGCAGTACTTC. It yields the protein CAIKSPYEQYF.

This clonotype was picked up many times. The rearrangement uses TRBV20-1 and TRBJ1-2, with 8 bases lining up with TRBD1. V trimming: 5 bases; J trimming: 5 bases; junction bases outside the gene matches: 7. The V gene's germline CDR1 is DFQATT and CDR2 SNEGSKA (reference sequence). CDR3 length equals 13 residues. The CDR3 DNA follows: TGCAGTGCTCATAGGACAGGGCTTTATGGCTACACCTTC. Translated: CSAHRTGLYGYTF.

The V and J genes are TRBV29-1 and TRBJ2-1; D not resolved. CDR1 and CDR2 from the germline V gene are SQVTM and ANQGSEA. The V and J ends lost 0 bases and 8 bases respectively, with 11 bases between them. This CDR3 has 13 amino acids. CDR3 in DNA: TGCAGCGTTGAAGATGGAAATAGGGATGAGCAGTTCTTC. Translation: CSVEDGNRDEQFF.

This clonotype was found many times. V usage is TRBV10-3 and J usage is TRBJ2-3; D is ambiguous. The CDR3 runs to 11 residues. Germline V gene lookup returns CDR1 ENHRY and CDR2 SYGVKD. Trimming cost V 8 bases and J 6 bases, with 9 bases left between them. The CDR3 DNA reads TGTGCCATCCGCCTTCGGGATACGCAGTATTTT. The encoded protein is CAIRLRDTQYF.

The rearrangement joins TRBV14 to TRBJ1-1; possible D gene TRBD1, 6 bases. V was cut by 0 bases and J by 1 base, with 9 bases left in between. Germline CDR1 SGHDN, CDR2 FVKESK. This CDR3 region has 15 residues. The CDR3 sequence: CASSQERGANTEAFF. The CDR3 region has the DNA TGTGCCAGCAGCCAAGAGAGGGGGGCGAACACTGAAGCTTTCTTT.

This clonotype has ten or more counts. The CDR3 DNA reads TGTGCCAGCAGTTTATCGGGACAGGGAGTCCGCGAGCAGTACTTC. It is translated as CASSLSGQGVREQYF. The chain is built from TRBV27 and TRBJ2-7; 9 nucleotides agree with TRBD1. Trimming at V came to 0 bases and at J to 6 bases, leaving 6 bases not matched to a gene. The V gene's germline CDR1 is MNHEY and CDR2 SMNVEV (reference sequence). CDR3 length: 15 residues.

This clonotype was found many times. The chain uses TRBV20-1 and TRBJ2-5, with D perhaps given as TRBD1 or TRBD2 (5 bases each). Germline assignment: CDR1 DFQATT and CDR2 SNEGSKA (reference sequence). Trimming shortened V by 6 bases and J by 7 bases, and 30 bases separated the two germline ends. The CDR3 sequence is 17 residues long. CDR3 loop: CSAGREGVGTRPTTQYF. DNA of the CDR3: TGCAGTGCCGGCCGGGAAGGGGTGGGTACTAGGCCCACGACCCAGTACTTC.

About this clonotype: Possible read error: a much larger clone is one base away. This sequence joins TRBV11-3 and TRBJ1-2; D not resolved. Trimming pared 6 bases from V and 8 bases from J, leaving 13 bases between. CDR3 size: 12 residues. Germline CDR1 reads SGHNT; CDR2 reads YENEEA. The CDR3 DNA is TGTGCCAGCAGACCCAGGCATGAGGGCTACACCTTC. Translation gives CASRPRHEGYTF.

The table lists this clonotype with many counts. The chain combines TRBV3-1 with TRBJ1-1; 9 bases line up with TRBD1. The CDR3 spans 16 residues. Germline loops: CDR1 LGHDT, CDR2 YNNKEL (reference sequence). V shed 5 bases, J shed 1 base, and the junction held 8 bases outside the gene matches. The CDR3: CASSDTGGGRNTEAFF. Here the CDR3 DNA reads TGTGCCAGCAGCGATACAGGGGGCGGTCGGAACACTGAAGCTTTCTTT.

About this clonotype itself: A read error is possible here, since a much larger clone lies one base away. This likely comes from a read error, as the CDR3 has no conserved phenylalanine or tryptophan at its end. This chain links TRBV3-1 with TRBJ1-1; D is possibly TRBD1 (5 bases). The germline V gene encodes CDR1 LGHDT and CDR2 YNNKEL (reference sequence). V was shortened by 0 bases and J by 4 bases, with 12 bases between the two germline ends. The CDR3 sequence is 15 residues long. As DNA, the CDR3 is TGTGCCAGCAGCCAAGAGGTGGCAGGGAGCACTGAAGCTTTCCTT. It encodes CASSQEVAGSTEAFL.

This clonotype was seen repeatedly, ten times or more. The chain has TRBV30 and TRBJ1-2; unclear D gene. V lost 2 bases, J lost 1 base, and 8 bases lay in between. The germline CDR1 and CDR2 sequences are GTSNPN and SVGIG (reference sequence). The CDR3 runs to 13 residues. The CDR3 DNA is TGTGCCTGGAGTCTTGACAATAACTATGGCTACACCTTC. It translates to CAWSLDNNYGYTF.